This entry lists 13 T cell receptor beta chains sequenced from one sample in a study of read filtering for tumor transcriptome and immune sequencing. This library used roughly 0.4 ug RNA and molecular barcoded adaptors spanning alpha/delta and beta/gamma chains. TCRdb reprocessed the reads via MiXCR and lists one record per CDR3 protein. The data show around 65,000 distinct CDR3 sequences, with roughly 20% seen just once and around 9.9% held by the top ten. Sequences were obtained from a population of CD138-negative cells sorted from bone marrow. The receptor source for this set is a donor at least 40 years old with multiple myeloma.

A remark on this clonotype: This may be a read error: a much more frequent sequence differs by one nucleotide. V is TRBV20-1 and J is TRBJ2-2; possibly TRBD2 for D (6 bases). CDR1 and CDR2 (germline): DFQATT, SNEGSKA (reference sequence). CDR3 length: 14 residues. DNA for the CDR3: TGCAGTGCTACTCTCGGAGTAGGGGTCGGGGGGCTGTTTTTT. Protein sequence: CSATLGVGVGGLFF.

Note on this clonotype: The junction differs from germline at one of its ends, possibly a read error. J is TRBJ2-2 and V is TRBV3-1, with 9 bases lining up with TRBD2. The CDR3 contains 16 residues. Germline CDR1 reads LGHDT; CDR2 reads YNNKEL (reference sequence). CDR3 region: CASSQWLAGDPGDLFF. The CDR3 nucleotides read TGTGCCAGCAGCCAGTGGTTAGCGGGGGACCCCGGGGATCTGTTTTTT. Full variable domain (missing parts from reference TRBV3-1 and TRBJ2-2): DTAVSQTPKYLVTQMGNDKSIKCEQNLGHDTMYWYKQDSKKFLKIMFSYNNKELIINETVPNRFSPKSPDKAHLNLHINSLELGDSAVYFCASSQWLAGDPGDLFFGEGSRLTVL.

The chain combines TRBV2 with TRBJ2-7; D unclear. The CDR3 extends over 12 amino acids. The germline V gene encodes CDR1 SNHLY and CDR2 FYNNEI. Trimming pared 8 bases from V and 3 bases from J, leaving 11 bases between. The CDR3 DNA reads TGTGCCAGCGTCCTGAAAGGCTACGAGCAGTACTTC. It codes for CASVLKGYEQYF. Based on the CDR3 plus reference TRBV2 and TRBJ2-7, the full variable domain is EPEVTQTPSHQVTQMGQEVILRCVPISNHLYFYWYRQILGQKVEFLVSFYNNEISEKSEIFDDQFSVERPDGSNFTLKIRSTKLEDSAMYFCASVLKGYEQYFGPGTRLTVT.

Ten or more counts support this clonotype. The chain joins TRBV29-1 to TRBJ2-3; the D gene is possibly TRBD1 (6 bases). The CDR3 is made up of 10 amino acids. The germline CDR1 and CDR2 sequences are SQVTM and ANQGSEA. V dropped 3 bases and J dropped 14 bases, with 12 bases sitting between them. Here the CDR3 reads CSVDGTRAYF. The CDR3 region has the DNA TGCAGCGTTGACGGGACACGGGCGTATTTT.

The V gene is TRBV7-2, the J gene TRBJ2-1; the D gene is possibly TRBD2 (5 bases). Trimming shortened V by 5 bases and J by 16 bases, and 18 bases separated the two germline ends. Germline V gene data show CDR1 as SGHTA and CDR2 as FQGNSA. This CDR3 region has 12 residues. The CDR3 region is CASSGLSGRGFF. The CDR3 DNA follows: TGTGCCAGCAGCGGACTCAGCGGTCGGGGTTTCTTC.

This clonotype has only a few counts. V and J are TRBV7-6 and TRBJ2-2; 9 bases are a match to TRBD2. V shed 1 base and J 3 bases; nucleotides not matched to a gene: 3. The CDR3 extends over 16 amino acids. Germline CDR1 and CDR2: SGHVS and FNYEAQ. CDR3 nucleotides: TGTGCCAGCAGCTTAGTAGCGGGAGTAGACACCGGGGAGCTGTTTTTT. Protein sequence: CASSLVAGVDTGELFF.

This clonotype occurred many times. This chain links TRBV30 with TRBJ2-3, with a tentative D call TRBD2 (6 bases). The V gene lost 3 bases and the J gene lost 4 bases, with 8 bases spanning the gap. CDR3 length: 12 amino acids. Per germline, CDR1 GTSNPN and CDR2 SVGIG (reference sequence). CDR3 nucleotides: TGTGCCTGGAGCGGGAGCGCAGATACGCAGTATTTT. As protein: CAWSGSADTQYF.

V and J are TRBV11-2 and TRBJ2-3, with 11 bases that match TRBD2. V lost 6 bases, J lost 2 bases, and 13 bases stayed unmatched. The CDR3 has 18 residues. The germline CDR1 and CDR2 sequences are SGHAT and FQNNGV. The CDR3 protein is CASRQKTGLAEVTDTQYF. The CDR3 region has the DNA TGTGCCAGCAGGCAAAAAACGGGACTAGCGGAAGTCACAGATACGCAGTATTTT.

At least ten counts were recorded for this clonotype. The rearrangement links TRBV9 to TRBJ2-1; a weak D match, TRBD2 (7 bases). Germline loops: CDR1 SGDLS, CDR2 YYNGEE. V was pared by 4 bases and J by 2 bases, with 13 bases between. CDR3 length equals 15 residues. CDR3: CASSLGGATYNEQFF. CDR3 nucleotides: TGTGCCAGCAGCCTGGGGGGGGCGACCTACAATGAGCAGTTCTTC.

This clonotype was seen ten or more times. The chain carries TRBV20-1 and TRBJ2-1, with D possibly TRBD2 on 5 matching bases. This CDR3 contains 17 residues. The germline V gene encodes CDR1 DFQATT and CDR2 SNEGSKA (reference sequence). V lost 0 bases and J 3 bases, leaving 18 bases between the germline ends. CDR3 sequence: CSARDLSAKRIYNEQFF. DNA of the CDR3: TGCAGTGCTAGAGACCTTTCGGCGAAGCGGATCTACAATGAGCAGTTCTTC.

This clonotype was detected a few times. A much larger clone differs by one base, so this may be a read error. The chain combines TRBV29-1 with TRBJ2-2; possible D gene TRBD2, 7 bases. The CDR3 is 12 amino acids. Looked up from germline, CDR1 is SQVTM and CDR2 is ANQGSEA. CDR3 DNA sequence: TGCAGCGTTGTAGGCGGGGGCGGGGAGCTGGTTTTT. Protein sequence: CSVVGGGGELVF.

Many counts were recorded for this clonotype. The chain carries TRBV9 and TRBJ2-5; D is perhaps TRBD1 or TRBD2 (6 bases each). CDR1 and CDR2 from the germline V gene are SGDLS and YYNGEE. The CDR3 length is 12 residues. The V and J ends lost 0 bases and 9 bases respectively, with 9 bases between them. The CDR3 is CASSVERGAQYF. CDR3 DNA sequence: TGTGCCAGCAGCGTAGAAAGGGGGGCCCAGTACTTC.

This clonotype came up many times. The V call is TRBV20-1, the J call TRBJ1-5, with a tentative D call TRBD1 (6 bases). V was cut by 5 bases and J by 4 bases, with 15 bases left in between. The length of the CDR3 is 14 residues. CDR1 and CDR2 (germline): DFQATT, SNEGSKA (reference sequence). In DNA form, the CDR3 reads TGCAGTGCTTACGGTGGGGGCGATAATCAGCCCCAGCATTTT. Encoded protein: CSAYGGGDNQPQHF.